This entry describes one T cell receptor (beta chain). Its antigen remains unknown. The sample originates from a study of T cells in Graves' hyperthyroidism and ophthalmopathy. Among the patients, aged 18 to 65, hyperthyroidism was newly diagnosed and had lasted under 2 months. The PBMCs had their origin in 10 ml of fresh peripheral blood. Study-wide findings and caveats: Researchers found most expanded thyroid clonotypes above 0.001 in blood as well.

Amplification targeted TCR beta CDR3 regions from RNA transcripts. HTBI primers drove first-round RT-PCR of the TCR CDR3. TCRdb redid the calling of the multiplex PCR reads with MiXCR, one entry per CDR3 protein. The data hold some 140,000 distinct CDR3 sequences, with more than 20% observed a single time. The clonotype originates from a woman between 45 and 65 years old with Graves' hyperthyroidism that later progressed to Graves' ophthalmopathy. The sequenced sample was blood.

The CDR3 DNA reads as TGTGCCAGCAGCACGACAGGGGGCCAAGGGGAGCAGTACTTC. As protein: CASSTTGGQGEQYF. The chain employs TRBV28 and TRBJ2-7, with 10 bases lining up with TRBD1. The V and J ends lost 6 bases and 7 bases, in that order; junction bases with no gene match: 9. The CDR3 contains 14 residues. Germline V gives CDR1 MDHEN, CDR2 SYDVKM.